The 32 T cell receptor beta chains presented below share a single source sample, sequenced in a study of blood T cell repertoires in COVID-19. Clones were read by immunoSEQ multiplex PCR, and TCRdb kept only the in-frame ones, dropping some. The table lists approximately 220,000 clones, 86% of them singletons. Sequencing input: PBMCs or T cells enriched from blood (not recorded which). These receptors were collected from a middle-aged woman with acute COVID-19.

The gene calls are TRBV19 and TRBJ1-5, with 9 bases matching TRBD1. Trimming at V came to 5 bases and at J to 5 bases, leaving 10 bases not matched to a gene. The germline gives CDR1 LNHDA, CDR2 SQIVND (reference sequence). The CDR3 runs 16 residues. This CDR3 reads CASSFIRDRVDQPQHF. DNA for the CDR3: TGTGCCAGTAGTTTCATCCGGGACAGGGTGGATCAGCCCCAGCATTTT.

V is TRBV5-4 and J is TRBJ2-7; D is uncertain. With 1 base removed from V and 7 bases from J, the gap between germline ends came to 9 bases. The germline gives CDR1 SGHNT, CDR2 YYREEE (reference sequence). This CDR3 is 12 amino acids long. CDR3: CASSLQAREQYF. The CDR3 coding sequence is TGTGCCAGCAGCTTGCAGGCAAGGGAGCAGTACTTC.

This clone was counted once. The chain has TRBV18 and TRBJ1-2, with TRBD1 as a possible D gene (6 bases). The germline V and J ends were trimmed by 0 bases and 4 bases, with 9 bases remaining between them. Germline CDR1 and CDR2: KGHSH and LQKENI. The CDR3 length is 14 residues. CDR3 in DNA: TGTGCCAGCTCACCACCGGACAGCCTCTATGGCTACACCTTC. Translating gives CASSPPDSLYGYTF.

This chain links TRBV18 with TRBJ1-1; the D gene is possibly TRBD1 (6 bases). V shed 6 bases and J shed 5 bases, with 19 bases lying between them. Germline V lookup: CDR1 KGHSH, CDR2 LQKENI. CDR3 length: 15 amino acids. This chain's CDR3 is CASSLDSPGRTEAFF. In DNA form, the CDR3 reads TGTGCCAGCTCCTTGGACAGTCCAGGACGGACTGAAGCTTTCTTT. Full variable domain (rest looked up from reference TRBV18 and TRBJ1-1): NAGVMQNPRHLVRRRGQEARLRCSPMKGHSHVYWYRQLPEEGLKFMVYLQKENIIDESGMPKERFSAEFPKEGPSILRIQQVVRGDSAAYFCASSLDSPGRTEAFFGQGTRLTVV.

The J gene is TRBJ1-2, the V gene TRBV6-2 or TRBV6-3; 9 positions agree with TRBD1. The V and J ends lost 5 bases and 7 bases, in that order; junction bases with no gene match: 5. The CDR3 runs 13 residues. CDR1 MNHEY and CDR2 SVGEGT come from the germline V gene. CDR3 amino acids: CASSLRDRAGYTF. In DNA, the CDR3 is TGTGCCAGCAGTCTCCGGGACAGGGCTGGCTACACCTTC.

This chain links TRBV15 with TRBJ2-7; D possibly corresponds to TRBD1 (5 bases). V lost 0 bases, J lost 3 bases, and 18 bases lay in between. The V gene's germline CDR1 is LNHNV and CDR2 YYDKDF (reference sequence). The CDR3 runs 17 residues. As DNA, the CDR3 is TGTGCCACCAGCAGAGATTATAACGCAGGGTCGTTCTACGAGCAGTACTTC. Amino acid sequence: CATSRDYNAGSFYEQYF.

The genes are TRBV2 and TRBJ2-1, with TRBD2 identical over 13 bases. The CDR3 loop spans 14 amino acids. Germline V gives CDR1 SNHLY, CDR2 FYNNEI. Trimming took 9 bases from V and 7 from J; bases not matched to a gene: 6. CDR3 DNA sequence: TGTGCCAGGAAACTAGCGGGGGGGCGGAATGAGCAGTTCTTC. The encoded protein is CARKLAGGRNEQFF.

This clone was observed a single time. The genes are TRBV5-4 and TRBJ1-2, with D perhaps matching TRBD1 (6 bases). V lost 0 bases and J 4 bases, leaving 16 bases between the germline ends. In germline, CDR1 is SGHNT, CDR2 YYREEE (reference sequence). CDR3 length: 16 residues. CDR3 region: CASSLAGRQVGYGYTF. For the CDR3, the DNA is TGTGCCAGCAGCTTGGCAGGTCGACAGGTCGGCTATGGCTACACCTTC.

This clone was seen once. V usage is TRBV11-1 and J usage is TRBJ2-5, with a possible D match to TRBD1 (7 bases). Per the germline V gene, CDR1 is SGHAT and CDR2 is FQDESV (reference sequence). Trimming removed 5 bases at V and 1 base at J, with 17 bases between. The CDR3 contains 16 residues. The chain's CDR3 is CASSDQGGLLQETQYF. CDR3 bases: TGTGCCAGCAGCGACCAGGGGGGTCTACTCCAAGAGACCCAGTACTTC.

This rearrangement joins TRBV3-1 (or the pseudogene TRBV3-2) to TRBJ1-1; no definite D call. The germline CDR1 and CDR2 sequences are LGHDT and YNNKEL (reference sequence). Deletions cut 1 base from V and 7 bases from J, with 7 bases between. The CDR3 consists of 12 residues. CDR3 in DNA: TGTGCCAGCAGCCAAGGCAGTCGTGAAGCTTTCTTT. Translating it yields CASSQGSREAFF.

The rearrangement uses TRBV2 and TRBJ1-2; D not certain. Germline V CDR1 and CDR2: SNHLY, FYNNEI. With 2 bases removed from V and 3 bases from J, the gap between germline ends came to 10 bases. The CDR3 extends over 14 amino acids. CDR3 coding DNA: TGTGCCAGCAGTGAATGGGAGGGCTACTATGGCTACACCTTC. Residues: CASSEWEGYYGYTF.

This clone was picked up a small number of times. The rearrangement joins TRBV7-9 to TRBJ2-3; TRBD2 aligns across 13 bases. V lost 8 bases and J lost 1; bases outside the gene matches: 6. This CDR3 contains 16 residues. Germline V lookup: CDR1 SEHNR, CDR2 FQNEAQ (reference sequence). CDR3 sequence: CASGTSGGARTDTQYF. The CDR3 DNA sequence: TGTGCCAGCGGCACTAGCGGGGGGGCACGCACAGATACGCAGTATTTT.

This clone has a single count. The chain recombines TRBV9 with TRBJ1-2; maybe TRBD1 (5 bases). The germline V and J ends were trimmed by 0 bases and 6 bases, with 9 bases remaining between them. The CDR3 totals 13 residues. The V gene's germline CDR1 is SGDLS and CDR2 YYNGEE. CDR3 amino acids: CASSVGEGNGYTF. The CDR3 DNA reads as TGTGCCAGCAGCGTAGGGGAGGGGAATGGCTACACCTTC.

The chain couples TRBV27 to TRBJ2-2; D remains ambiguous. This CDR3 spans 11 amino acids. The V gene's germline CDR1 is MNHEY and CDR2 SMNVEV (reference sequence). Trimming took 6 bases from V and 5 from J, leaving 4 bases between them. Written as DNA, the CDR3 is TGTGCCAGCAGGAGGACCGGGGAGCTGTTTTTT. It translates to CASRRTGELFF.

Ten or more counts support this clone. The V call is TRBV4-1, the J call TRBJ1-2; 7 bases agree with TRBD1. Germline V CDR1 and CDR2: MGHRA, YSYEKL. The CDR3 length is 14 residues. V dropped 8 bases and J dropped 5; count of bases not matched to a gene: 11. CDR3 coding DNA: TGCGCCAGCTTCTCCGGGACAGTAACGTATGGCTACACCTTC. Its translation: CASFSGTVTYGYTF.

The rearrangement joins TRBV11-1 to TRBJ2-3; a weak D match, TRBD2 (5 bases). CDR1 SGHAT and CDR2 FQDESV come from the germline V gene (reference sequence). This CDR3 has 15 amino acids. V lost 2 bases and J 1 base, leaving 10 bases between the germline ends. The CDR3 sequence: CASSLRGQGTDTQYF. The CDR3 DNA follows: TGTGCCAGCAGCTTACGAGGGCAGGGCACAGATACGCAGTATTTT.

The rearrangement joins TRBV12-5 to TRBJ1-1; 9 nucleotides line up with TRBD1. In germline, CDR1 is LGHNT, CDR2 FRNRAP. The CDR3 extends over 15 amino acids. Germline trimming cut 3 bases from V and 4 bases from J; bases unmatched to any gene: 6. Here the CDR3 DNA reads TGTGCTAGTGGTTTAAGCGGACAGGGGTTCACTGAAGCTTTCTTT. Translated, it gives CASGLSGQGFTEAFF.

The rearrangement links TRBV6-2 or TRBV6-3 to TRBJ2-7; 7 bases agree with TRBD2. Germline CDR1 MNHEY, CDR2 SVGEGT. The junction had 12 bases not matched to a gene; V was cut back by 3 bases and J by 1 base. This CDR3 is built from 17 residues. The CDR3 sequence: CASSYPRRGGGSYEQYF. The DNA for the CDR3 is TGTGCCAGCAGTTATCCCCGTAGGGGCGGGGGATCCTACGAGCAGTACTTC.

This clone has a handful of counts. The rearrangement links TRBV21-1 to TRBJ1-5; the table's D call of TRBD1 was not tested on the DNA. TRBV21-1 is tagged as a pseudogene. The length of the CDR3 is 16 residues. The CDR3 loop is CASSLTGTGGNQPQHF. The CDR3 DNA follows: TGTGCCAGCAGCCTGACCGGGACAGGGGGCAATCAGCCCCAGCATTTT.

The genes are TRBV10-1 and TRBJ2-2; D gene uncertain. Germline V gene data show CDR1 as WNHNN and CDR2 as SYGVQD (reference sequence). The CDR3 is 17 residues long. The V end lost 10 bases, the J end lost 0 bases, and 21 bases lay between the germline ends. CDR3: CAIIRPVSSSNTGELFF. The DNA for the CDR3 is TGCGCCATCATCCGCCCAGTTTCTTCTTCGAACACCGGGGAGCTGTTTTTT.

This clone appeared a few times. The rearrangement uses TRBV7-9 and TRBJ2-2; the D is unclear. CDR1 SEHNR and CDR2 FQNEAQ come from the germline V gene (reference sequence). V lost 10 bases and J lost 1, with 13 bases in between. This CDR3 is 14 amino acids long. The CDR3 region has the DNA TGTGCCACCCGAGGCAGCCGGAACACCGGGGAGCTGTTTTTT. The encoded protein is CATRGSRNTGELFF. Using reference TRBV7-9 and TRBJ2-2 for the parts outside the CDR3, the full variable domain is DTGVSQNPRHKITKRGQNVTFRCDPISEHNRLYWYRQTLGQGPEFLTYFQNEAQLEKSRLLSDRFSAERPKGSFSTLEIQRTEQGDSAMYLCATRGSRNTGELFFGEGSRLTVL.

This clone was seen a few times. The rearrangement joins TRBV3-1 (or the pseudogene TRBV3-2) to TRBJ1-4, with D maybe TRBD1 (5 bases). The V and J ends lost 1 base and 10 bases respectively, with 13 bases between them. Germline V gene sequence: CDR1 LGHDT, CDR2 YNNKEL (reference sequence). The CDR3 spans 14 residues. CDR3 sequence (DNA): TGTGCCAGCAGCCAAGCCCGGGGGGGTGGAAAACTGTTTTTT. It codes for CASSQARGGGKLFF.

V gene TRBV7-9 combines with J gene TRBJ2-3; the match to TRBD1 covers 7 bases. The V gene's germline CDR1 is SEHNR and CDR2 FQNEAQ (reference sequence). The CDR3 length is 15 residues. V lost 0 bases and J lost 2; bases outside the gene matches: 2. CDR3 region: CASSLAQGFTDTQYF. The CDR3 DNA follows: TGTGCCAGCAGCTTAGCACAGGGGTTCACAGATACGCAGTATTTT. Looking up the rest from reference TRBV7-9 and TRBJ2-3 gives the full variable domain: DTGVSQNPRHKITKRGQNVTFRCDPISEHNRLYWYRQTLGQGPEFLTYFQNEAQLEKSRLLSDRFSAERPKGSFSTLEIQRTEQGDSAMYLCASSLAQGFTDTQYFGPGTRLTVL.

The gene calls are TRBV19 and TRBJ1-2; tentative D call: TRBD1 (5 bases). Germline V lookup: CDR1 LNHDA, CDR2 SQIVND (reference sequence). This CDR3 is 15 amino acids long. V was trimmed by 1 base and J by 6 bases, leaving 15 bases between them. This CDR3 is CASSIAQGGRDGYTF. DNA for the CDR3: TGTGCCAGTAGTATAGCCCAGGGAGGAAGGGATGGCTACACCTTC. The full variable domain, in which reference TRBV19 and TRBJ1-2 provide the parts outside the CDR3, is DGGITQSPKYLFRKEGQNVTLSCEQNLNHDAMYWYRQDPGQGLRLIYYSQIVNDFQKGDIAEGYSVSREKKESFPLTVTSAQKNPTAFYLCASSIAQGGRDGYTFGSGTRLTVV.

J is TRBJ1-2 and V is TRBV27; D is undetermined. V was shortened by 3 bases and J by 2 bases, with 10 bases between the two germline ends. There are 14 residues in the CDR3. The germline V gene encodes CDR1 MNHEY and CDR2 SMNVEV (reference sequence). This CDR3 reads CASSFSSLNYGYTF. The CDR3 nucleotides are TGTGCCAGCAGTTTCTCGTCCTTAAACTATGGCTACACCTTC.

V usage is TRBV5-6 and J usage is TRBJ2-7; the D gene is possibly TRBD1 (6 bases). The germline CDR1 and CDR2 sequences are SGHDT and YYEEEE. CDR3 size: 13 residues. Trimming stripped 4 bases from V and 0 bases from J, with 8 bases between. CDR3 nucleotides: TGTGCCAGCAGCCAGGGGAGCTCCTACGAGCAGTACTTC. It codes for CASSQGSSYEQYF.

The chain couples TRBV30 to TRBJ1-6, with D unclear. The CDR3 consists of 13 residues. CDR1 is GTSNPN, CDR2 SVGIG, per germline (reference sequence). V was clipped by 5 bases and J by 5 bases, with 10 bases between them. CDR3 residues: CAWGRENNSPLHF. The CDR3 DNA reads TGTGCCTGGGGCCGTGAAAATAATTCACCCCTCCACTTT.

The chain combines TRBV6-1 with TRBJ1-5; the D gene is possibly TRBD1 (6 bases). Trimming removed 3 bases at V and 6 bases at J, with 9 bases between. There are 13 residues in the CDR3. From germline, CDR1 is MNHNS and CDR2 SASEGT. This CDR3 is CASSDVGGQPQHF. CDR3 bases: TGTGCCAGCAGTGATGTAGGGGGTCAGCCCCAGCATTTT.

Here the CDR3 DNA reads TGTGCCAGCAGCTCACAGGTGAACTATGGCTACACCTTC. Encoded protein: CASSSQVNYGYTF. The chain employs TRBV5-6 and TRBJ1-2; D perhaps matches TRBD1 (5 bases). This CDR3 comprises 13 residues. Germline CDR1 reads SGHDT; CDR2 reads YYEEEE. With 3 bases removed from V and 2 bases from J, the gap between germline ends came to 8 bases.

V gene TRBV7-9 combines with J gene TRBJ2-5; a possible D gene is TRBD2 (5 bases). Per the germline V gene, CDR1 is SEHNR and CDR2 is FQNEAQ (reference sequence). CDR3 length equals 13 residues. V gave up 6 bases and J gave up 0 bases, with 8 bases separating them. The CDR3 coding sequence is TGTGCCAGCAGTTCGGACTACCAAGAGACCCAGTACTTC. Translation gives CASSSDYQETQYF.

The V call is TRBV6-4, the J call TRBJ1-2, with D possibly matching TRBD1 (5 bases). The CDR3 runs 17 residues. Per the germline V gene, CDR1 is MRHNA and CDR2 is SNTAGT. Trimming stripped 4 bases from V and 4 bases from J, with 22 bases between. The DNA for the CDR3 is TGTGCCAGCAGTGCCCACGACGGGACTGCCTCTCCCTATGGCTACACCTTC. Protein: CASSAHDGTASPYGYTF.

CDR3 in DNA: TGTGCCAGCAGCTTGGTATCAGATACGCAGTATTTT. It encodes CASSLVSDTQYF. This chain links TRBV5-6 with TRBJ2-3; no reliable D call. This CDR3 has 12 amino acids. Deletions cut 0 bases from V and 4 bases from J, with 3 bases between. Germline loops: CDR1 SGHDT, CDR2 YYEEEE.